The clone carrying this TCR beta chain has just one count. Its antigen remains unidentified. The entry originates in a study of T cell responses to AZD1222 COVID-19 vaccine. Study summary: Both about-4-week and about-12-week second-dose recipients were combined. Overall study findings and caveats: Vaccine-associated CD4 TCRs spanned spike, dominant at 160-218 and 743-854. Increased Spike-specific TCR breadth and depth were observed after two AZD1222 doses. Donors skewed white British and female; clonal diversity was possibly underestimated.

The V segment lost 4 bases and the J segment 8 bases; nucleotides outside the gene matches: 13. The CDR3 spans 15 residues. The germline V gene has CDR1 GTSNPN and CDR2 SVGIG (reference sequence). Profiling relied on immunoSEQ multiplex PCR, and the TCRdb table lists in-frame clones only, not all of them. The table has some 130,000 clones, about 90% seen once; the top ten hold under 2%. V usage is TRBV30 and J usage is TRBJ2-1; 8 bases match TRBD2. This receptor was identified in an adult in good health. Specimen: peripheral blood, collected on day 0 of AZD1222 vaccination. The CDR3 region is CAWTRPSGSNYEQFF. The CDR3 DNA sequence: TGTGCCTGGACCCGGCCCAGCGGGAGTAACTATGAGCAGTTCTTC. Full variable domain (remainder filled in from reference TRBV30 and TRBJ2-1): SQTIHQWPATLVQPVGSPLSLECTVEGTSNPNLYWYRQAAGRGLQLLFYSVGIGQISSEVPQNLSASRPQDRQFILSSKKLLLSDSGFYLCAWTRPSGSNYEQFFGPGTRLTVL.